Listed below are T cell receptor beta chains from one sample, sequenced in a study of blood T cell repertoires in COVID-19. The data were produced by immunoSEQ multiplex PCR, yet TCRdb's version contains in-frame clones alone and is incomplete. The sample contains 120,000 to 150,000 clones, roughly 80% of which appear only once. Sequenced: peripheral blood. These receptors came from a human donor in a cohort sampled during active COVID-19. The CDR3 runs from the conserved cysteine through the conserved F or W. D genes are given only for firm matches. Not all rows give a size; the values are once, few, many and, for expanded clones, a class.

clone_size j_call v_call d_call cdr3_nt cdr3_aa
- TRBJ1-5 TRBV19 - TGTGCCAGTAGTATGCGGGGGTCTCAGCCCCAGCATTTT CASSMRGSQPQHF
- TRBJ2-3 TRBV7-9 - TGTGCCAGCAGCTCGGGTCTAAACCCCACAGATACGCAGTATTTT CASSSGLNPTDTQYF
- TRBJ2-1 TRBV7-3 - TGTGCCAGCAGCCTATCCGGACAGATCCTTGAGCAGTTCTTC CASSLSGQILEQFF
- TRBJ2-2 TRBV2 TRBD1 TGTGCCAGCTTGGGGACAGGGGGCCCCGGGGAGCTGTTTTTT CASLGTGGPGELFF
- TRBJ1-1 TRBV18 TRBD1 TGTGCCAGCTCCCCGGGACAGAAGAACACTGAAGCTTTCTTT CASSPGQKNTEAFF
- TRBJ2-3 TRBV4-2 TRBD2 TGTGCCAGCAGCCCCGGGGGGACTAGCGGGAGGGATACGCAGTATTTT CASSPGGTSGRDTQYF
- TRBJ1-1 TRBV7-2 TRBD1 TGTGCCAGCAGCCCCCGGACAGGCCGGGGACGGACTGAAGCTTTCTTT CASSPRTGRGRTEAFF
- TRBJ2-5 TRBV14 TRBD1 TGTGCCAGCAGCCAAGAACGAGGACAGGGGGCTTGGGAGACCCAGTACTTC CASSQERGQGAWETQYF
- TRBJ2-7 TRBV6-5 TRBD1 TGTGCCAGCAGTTCCCCCGACAGGGGGCGCTGGGAGCAGTACTTC CASSSPDRGRWEQYF
- TRBJ2-1 TRBV7-9 TRBD1 TGTGCCAGCAGGGGACAGGGTCGGGTTCGTGAGCAGTTCTTC CASRGQGRVREQFF
- TRBJ2-2 TRBV3-1/TRBV3-2 - TGTGCCAGCAGCCATACATTCACCGGGGAGCTGTTTTTT CASSHTFTGELFF
- TRBJ2-4 TRBV28 TRBD1 TGTGCCAGCAGTCCCCTGGGGACAGGGGAAAACATTCAGTACTTC CASSPLGTGENIQYF
- TRBJ2-3 TRBV25-1 - TGTGCCAGCAGCAGGGGTCAGGTTCCCGTCACAGATACGCAGTATTTT CASSRGQVPVTDTQYF
- TRBJ2-3 TRBV25-1 TRBD1 TGTGCCAGCAGTGAGTACAGGGGTAGCACAGATACGCAGTATTTT CASSEYRGSTDTQYF
few TRBJ1-1 TRBV30 - TGTGCCTGGCTGGGCAGGGCGAACACTGAAGCTTTCTTT CAWLGRANTEAFF
- TRBJ1-1 TRBV10-3 TRBD1 TGTGCCATCAGCTTTACAGGGGCTTCGGCTGAAGCTTTCTTT CAISFTGASAEAFF
- TRBJ1-2 TRBV20-1 - TGCAGTGCTAGTGGTAGCCGTCGCTCGCATGGCTACACCTTC CSASGSRRSHGYTF
- TRBJ2-2 TRBV3-1/TRBV3-2 TRBD2 TGTGCCAGCAGCCAAGATAGCGGGCGGAGCCTTACCGGGGAGCTGTTTTTT CASSQDSGRSLTGELFF
- TRBJ2-2 TRBV5-1 TRBD2 TGCGCCAGCAGCTTGACCGGGACTAGTAACACCGGGGAGCTGTTTTTT CASSLTGTSNTGELFF
- TRBJ1-2 TRBV6-5 - TGTGCCAGCAGTTACGGCACTAACTATGGCTACACCTTC CASSYGTNYGYTF
- TRBJ1-1 TRBV6-5 TRBD1 TGTGCCAGCAGGCTAGACAGGGACACTGAAGCTTTCTTT CASRLDRDTEAFF
- TRBJ2-1 TRBV10-1 - TGCGCCAGCAGTGAGTCTCGCGTGAGCTCCTACAATGAGCAGTTCTTC CASSESRVSSYNEQFF
- TRBJ2-6 TRBV9 - TGTGCCAGCAGCGCAAACAGGCCCTCTGGGGCCAACGTCCTGACTTTC CASSANRPSGANVLTF
once TRBJ2-5 TRBV4-1 TRBD1 TGCGCCAGCAGCCGGACAGGTCAAGAGACCCAGTACTTC CASSRTGQETQYF
- TRBJ2-1 TRBV4-2 - TGTGCCAGCAGCCAAGAGGGCAGGGGAGAAGGAAATGAGCAGTTCTTC CASSQEGRGEGNEQFF
- TRBJ1-4 TRBV6-6 TRBD1 TGTGCCAGCAGTACGAACCCGGGACAGGGGGCAGAAAAACTGTTTTTT CASSTNPGQGAEKLFF
- TRBJ1-3 TRBV7-9 - TGTGCCAGCAGCCCCCCCAGGGGTTTATCTGGAAACACCATATATTTT CASSPPRGLSGNTIYF
- TRBJ2-3 TRBV6-1 TRBD1 TGTGCCAGCAGTGATGCGGACAGGTACACAGATACGCAGTATTTT CASSDADRYTDTQYF
- TRBJ2-7 TRBV11-3 - TGTGCCAGCAGCTTAGGAGGGAAAGGCTACGAGCAGTACTTC CASSLGGKGYEQYF
- TRBJ2-3 TRBV30 TRBD1 TGTGCCTGGAAGACAGGGGTCAGCACAGATACGCAGTATTTT CAWKTGVSTDTQYF
- TRBJ1-2 TRBV7-2 TRBD1 TGTGCCAGCAGCGCGGGACAGGGTTACGGCTACACCTTC CASSAGQGYGYTF
- TRBJ2-1 TRBV7-9 TRBD1 TGTGCCAGCAGCTTAGACAGGGGGCAGTTCTTC CASSLDRGQFF
- TRBJ2-1 TRBV28 TRBD2 TGTGCCAGCAATCCTAGCGGGAGGGATCACAATGAGCAGTTCTTC CASNPSGRDHNEQFF
- TRBJ1-2 TRBV30 TRBD1 TGTGCCTGGACAGACAGGGACTATGGCTACACCTTC CAWTDRDYGYTF
- TRBJ2-2 TRBV14 - TGTGCCAGCAGCCCGGGATTCTCCACCGGGGAGCTGTTTTTT CASSPGFSTGELFF
- TRBJ2-1 TRBV25-1 TRBD2 TGTGCCAGCACCAAAGGGACTAGCAGTGGATTGGATAATGAGCAGTTCTTC CASTKGTSSGLDNEQFF
- TRBJ2-5 TRBV6-2/TRBV6-3 - TGTGCCAGCAGTACCCAGGGGATGGGGACCCAGTACTTC CASSTQGMGTQYF
- TRBJ1-5 TRBV5-1 - TGCGCCAGCAGCCCCTTGGGGGGTGGCAATCAGCCCCAGCATTTT CASSPLGGGNQPQHF
- TRBJ2-2 TRBV6-5 TRBD1 TGTGCCAGCAAAATGACAGGGGGCACCGGGGAGCTGTTTTTT CASKMTGGTGELFF
- TRBJ1-5 TRBV5-1 - TGCGCCAGCAGCTACAGGGTGGGGAGTCAGCCCCAGCATTTT CASSYRVGSQPQHF
- TRBJ2-2 TRBV9 TRBD2 TGTGCCAGCAGCGCCTCGCGGACTAGGAGTTCGAACACCGGGGAGCTGTTTTTT CASSASRTRSSNTGELFF
- TRBJ1-2 TRBV28 TRBD1 TGTGCCAGCAGTGGGGACAGGGGAGGGGCTAACTATGGCTACACCTTC CASSGDRGGANYGYTF